One TCR beta chain is described in this entry. The data belong to a study of blood T cell repertoires in COVID-19. For the study at large: Nucleic acid was either cDNA or gDNA, and it came from T cells, B-cell-depleted T cells, or PBMCs.

The CDR3 spans 15 residues. Germline CDR1 reads WSHSY; CDR2 reads SAAADI. V was clipped by 4 bases and J by 1 base, with 13 bases between them. Per the original methods: The authors estimated nucleated cell counts from reference gene primer amplification. Sequenced by immunoSEQ multiplex PCR; TCRdb stores in-frame clones only, minus some. V and J calls and clone size are given by that table; D and trimming were obtained from the DNA. The sample holds 85,000 to 120,000 clones, roughly 85% seen once. This TCR was recovered from a man aged 50-60 years with active COVID-19. The sample comprised peripheral blood. This chain links TRBV10-2 with TRBJ2-5, with D possibly matching TRBD2 (6 bases). The CDR3 region is CASSGLVGGQETQYF. In DNA form, the CDR3 reads TGCGCCAGCAGTGGGCTCGTGGGGGGCCAAGAGACCCAGTACTTC.